The sequence of this T cell receptor (beta chain) was determined in a study of memory CD4+ T cells and cytomegalovirus serostatus. This CDR3 region has 15 residues. The V gene's germline CDR1 is MGHRA and CDR2 YSYEKL. The V and J ends lost 0 bases and 5 bases respectively, with 13 bases between them. Assay: immunoSEQ multiplex PCR; the TCRdb copy retains only in-frame clones and omits some. In the table there are about 57,000 clones, approximately 80% of which are singletons. The sort gate was single viable CD3+CD4+CD8-CD45RO+ cells for memory CD4+ T cells. CMV serostatus came from serum IgG against pp150, pp28, p38, p52. Positive selection with CD4 microbeads enriched total CD4+ T cells.

This chain connects TRBV4-1 to TRBJ2-5; D is tentatively TRBD1 or TRBD2 (5 bases each). The receptor was derived from an adult in good health and CMV-seronegative. Material for sequencing was memory CD4+ T cells from blood. Here the CDR3 DNA reads TGCGCCAGCAGCCAAGAACCAGGGAGAGGTGAGACCCAGTACTTC. It encodes CASSQEPGRGETQYF.